This section outlines one T cell receptor beta chain sequence together with its context. The data belong to a study of Ad26.COV2.S vaccination and SARS-CoV-2 variants. Study in general: Ad26.COV2.S shots went into the muscle once or twice, 56 days apart.

Assay used: immunoSEQ multiplex PCR; TCRdb lists only in-frame clones, some missing. In the table there are around 380,000 clones, about 88% of which are singletons. V gave up 4 bases and J gave up 4 bases, with 21 bases separating them. Germline lookup yields CDR1 SGHRS and CDR2 YFSETQ. The CDR3 loop spans 17 amino acids. As to treatment: some 20 received Ad26.COV2.S at low or high dose, single or two shots; several received placebo; per-sample allocation not given. At day 63 after the first vaccine or placebo injection, samples were drawn. An 18-55-year-old adult in Boston served as donor. The sequenced sample was peripheral blood, obtained in a trial of Ad26.COV2.S vaccine versus placebo. V usage is TRBV5-1 and J usage is TRBJ1-5; D is possibly TRBD1 (5 bases). This TCR came from a person aged 18-65 years who received the Ad26.COV2.S COVID-19 vaccine or a placebo. CDR3 in DNA: TGCGCCAGCAGCCTACTACCCTTCGTGCAGGGAAATCAGCCCCAGCATTTT. The encoded protein is CASSLLPFVQGNQPQHF.